This is a list of T cell receptor beta chains from one sample in a study of OX40 agonist ivuxolimab in advanced cancers. The assay was immunoSEQ multiplex PCR, and TCRdb's table has in-frame clones only and misses some. The top ten clones hold about 17% of a sample with tens of thousands of clones, roughly 89% of them seen once. Source: CD4+ or CD8+ T cells sorted from blood, taken in a trial of the OX40 agonist ivuxolimab. These receptors were taken from an adult with an advanced solid tumor such as melanoma, head and neck, liver or kidney cancer. Each CDR3 is given with its conserved first and last residue. D genes are given only for firm matches. Where a row states a size, it is once, few, many or the class of an expanded clone; other rows omit it.

clone size	J gene	V gene	D gene	CDR3 DNA	CDR3 protein
.	TRBJ2-3	TRBV7-9	TRBD2	TGTGCCAGCAGCAAACCACTAGCGGAGTTCACAGATACGCAGTATTTT	CASSKPLAEFTDTQYF
.	TRBJ2-3	TRBV5-1	.	TGCGCCAGCAGCTTGGGGGATACGCAGTATTTT	CASSLGDTQYF
.	TRBJ2-5	TRBV10-3	TRBD2	TGTGCCATCAGTGAGTCGAAATCCGGGGGGGCCCGAGAGACCCAGTACTTC	CAISESKSGGARETQYF
.	TRBJ1-3	TRBV2	.	TGTGCCAGCAGTGAAGTCACCGTCCACTCTGGAAACACCATATATTTT	CASSEVTVHSGNTIYF
once	TRBJ2-5	TRBV7-2	.	TGTGCCAGCAGCTTGGGTCTAGTAGGCCAAGAGACCCAGTACTTC	CASSLGLVGQETQYF
.	TRBJ2-7	TRBV5-6	.	TGTGCCAGCAGCTTGACATATAGCTCCTACGAGCAGTACTTC	CASSLTYSSYEQYF
.	TRBJ2-3	TRBV5-8	.	TGTGCCAGCCAAGGGGGGGCACGCACAGATACGCAGTATTTT	CASQGGARTDTQYF
.	TRBJ2-3	TRBV7-2	.	TGTGCCAGCAGCTTTAAGGGTTCGGCAGATACGCAGTATTTT	CASSFKGSADTQYF
.	TRBJ1-5	TRBV4-2	.	TGTGCCAGCAGCCAGGAGGACAGCAATCAGCCCCAGCATTTT	CASSQEDSNQPQHF
.	TRBJ2-1	TRBV6-6	.	TGTGCCAGCAACTTACGACAGGAGCGGGAGCAGTTCTTC	CASNLRQEREQFF
.	TRBJ1-4	TRBV10-3	TRBD1	TGTGCCACCTCCACAGACAGGGAGGGTGAAAAACTGTTTTTT	CATSTDREGEKLFF
.	TRBJ1-1	TRBV5-1	.	TGCGCCAGCAGCTTGCAAGGGAATCTAGGGGAAGCTTTCTTT	CASSLQGNLGEAFF
once	TRBJ1-2	TRBV10-3	TRBD1	TGTGCCACGGCGGGACAGGGGGCCTTTGGCTACACCTTC	CATAGQGAFGYTF
.	TRBJ1-1	TRBV6-5	.	TGTGCCAGCAGTTACTCGACCCCCCCTGAAGCTTTCTTT	CASSYSTPPEAFF
.	TRBJ2-1	TRBV11-2	.	TGTACCAGCAGCCCGGGGACTCGGGGCATTGAGCAGTTCTTC	CTSSPGTRGIEQFF
.	TRBJ2-5	TRBV6-1	.	TGTGCCAGCAGTGAACAGGAAGAGACCCAGTACTTC	CASSEQEETQYF
.	TRBJ1-5	TRBV7-9	.	TGTGCCAGCAGCCCTAGGGGGGGCGGCAATCAGCCCCAGCATTTT	CASSPRGGGNQPQHF
.	TRBJ1-1	TRBV14	TRBD1	TGTGCCAGCAGGCGACAGGGGGCCCTCACTGAAGCTTTCTTT	CASRRQGALTEAFF
.	TRBJ2-7	TRBV5-6	TRBD2	TGTGCCAGCAGCTTCTCCGGGACTAGCTACGAGCAGTACTTC	CASSFSGTSYEQYF
once	TRBJ2-5	TRBV18	.	TGTGCCAGCTCAGAAGAGACCCAGTACTTC	CASSEETQYF
.	TRBJ2-7	TRBV6-4	.	TGTGCCAGCCCTACCTCCTACGAGCAGTACTTC	CASPTSYEQYF
.	TRBJ1-2	TRBV9	.	TGTGCCAGCAGGGCCTTTGGGGCAGGCAACTATGGCTACACCTTC	CASRAFGAGNYGYTF
.	TRBJ1-5	TRBV19	TRBD1	TGTGCCAGTAGTATAGGGGACAGGGGTAATCAGCCCCAGCATTTT	CASSIGDRGNQPQHF
.	TRBJ2-7	TRBV25-1	.	TGTGCCAGCAGTGACCCCCAATCTGAGGCCGGAACCTACGAGCAGTACTTC	CASSDPQSEAGTYEQYF
.	TRBJ2-2	TRBV7-3	.	TGTGCCAGCAGCTTATTGGCTAGCCCCGGGGAGCTGTTTTTT	CASSLLASPGELFF
.	TRBJ2-1	TRBV7-3	TRBD2	TGTGCCAGCAGCCCCGGGACTAGTGGCGCCTACAATGAGCAGTTCTTC	CASSPGTSGAYNEQFF
.	TRBJ2-7	TRBV4-3	TRBD2	TGCGCCAGCAGCCAAGCAACGGGGACTAGCGGGGTCGAGCAGTACTTC	CASSQATGTSGVEQYF
.	TRBJ2-5	TRBV7-2	TRBD2	TGTGCCAGCAGCCCGGGACTAGCGGAGACCCAGTACTTC	CASSPGLAETQYF
.	TRBJ2-5	TRBV7-7	.	TGTGCTAGCAGCCAGGACAGCCCCCAAGAGACCCAGTACTTC	CASSQDSPQETQYF
.	TRBJ1-3	TRBV10-3	.	TGTGCCATCAGTTACGACTCGAGCTCTGGAAACACCATATATTTT	CAISYDSSSGNTIYF
.	TRBJ2-7	TRBV7-3	.	TGTGCCAGCAGCTTAGGTCCAGGTACCTCCTACGAGCAGTACTTC	CASSLGPGTSYEQYF
.	TRBJ1-6	TRBV2	.	TGTGCCAGCAATGTTGGGGATAATTCACCCCTCCACTTT	CASNVGDNSPLHF
.	TRBJ2-1	TRBV7-2	.	TGTGCCAGCAGCTCGGACTCCTACAATGAGCAGTTCTTC	CASSSDSYNEQFF
.	TRBJ1-2	TRBV11-2	TRBD1	TGTGCCAGCAGCAAGACAGGGATAAACTATGGCTACACCTTC	CASSKTGINYGYTF
few	TRBJ2-7	TRBV11-2	.	TGTGCCAGCACCAGGAACAGGGTCGACGAGCAGTACTTC	CASTRNRVDEQYF
few	TRBJ2-1	TRBV7-7	.	TGTGCTAGCAGCTCAAGAGGGTCCAATGAGCAGTTCTTC	CASSSRGSNEQFF
.	TRBJ2-1	TRBV9	TRBD2	TGTGCCAGCAGCGTAGGTCCTAGCGGGTCCTACAATGAGCAGTTCTTC	CASSVGPSGSYNEQFF
.	TRBJ2-3	TRBV11-2	TRBD1	TGTGCCAGCAGCTCCGGACGGGACAGGCGGACAGATACGCAGTATTTT	CASSSGRDRRTDTQYF
.	TRBJ2-3	TRBV11-2	TRBD2	TGTGCCAGCAGCTTTATGGAAACTAGCGTCGCGGATACGCAGTATTTT	CASSFMETSVADTQYF
.	TRBJ2-5	TRBV11-3	.	TGTGCCAGCAGAGGGACGGATGAGACCCAGTACTTC	CASRGTDETQYF
.	TRBJ2-1	TRBV5-1	TRBD1	TGCGCCAGCAGCTTGGGACAGGGGAATGAGCAGTTCTTC	CASSLGQGNEQFF
.	TRBJ2-2	TRBV5-8	.	TGTGCCAGCAGCTTGGAGATGTTGGCCGGGGAGCTGTTTTTT	CASSLEMLAGELFF
.	TRBJ2-5	TRBV5-1	.	TGCGCCAGCAGCCCGGACTTGGAGACCCAGTACTTC	CASSPDLETQYF
.	TRBJ1-6	TRBV7-9	.	TGTGCCACCCTGGGCCCCACCGGTTCACCCCTCCACTTT	CATLGPTGSPLHF
.	TRBJ2-3	TRBV5-1	.	TGCGCCAGCAGCTTGGAGCTTCAAAGCACAGATACGCAGTATTTT	CASSLELQSTDTQYF
.	TRBJ1-2	TRBV7-2	.	TGTGCCAGCCGGGAGGGGGGCGGTAATAGGCTAGGCTACACCTTC	CASREGGGNRLGYTF
.	TRBJ2-5	TRBV29-1	TRBD2	TGCAGCGTATGGGGGGGTATCGGGACGGGAGAGACCCAGTACTTC	CSVWGGIGTGETQYF
.	TRBJ1-2	TRBV6-9	TRBD1	TGTGCCAGCAGTGTGCAGGGGGCGGCCTATGGCTACACCTTC	CASSVQGAAYGYTF
.	TRBJ2-6	TRBV7-8	.	TGTGCCAGCAGCATCCGCGGCTCTGGGGCCAACGTCCTGACTTTC	CASSIRGSGANVLTF
once	TRBJ1-1	TRBV10-3	.	TGTGCCATCAGCGATGGGCGGGTTGAAGCTTTCTTT	CAISDGRVEAFF
.	TRBJ2-3	TRBV6-6	TRBD1	TGTGCCAGCAGTGCGGAGGGGACAGGGGCGCAGTATTTT	CASSAEGTGAQYF
.	TRBJ2-6	TRBV5-1	TRBD1	TGCGCCAGCAGATTGGGGACAGCGATCTCTGGGGCCAACGTCCTGACTTTC	CASRLGTAISGANVLTF
.	TRBJ1-1	TRBV20-1	.	TGCAGTGCTAGAGGGCCCACTGAAGCTTTCTTT	CSARGPTEAFF
.	TRBJ2-7	TRBV5-4	.	TGTGCCAGCAGCCCCAACAGGGTCCCCTACGAGCAGTACTTC	CASSPNRVPYEQYF